The next 8 T cell receptor beta chains were all read from a single sample in a study of shared T cell receptors in the human thymus. Profiled with immunoSEQ multiplex PCR; TCRdb holds only in-frame clones, not every one. Counted here are about 660,000 clones, approximately 88% occurring once; the ten biggest clones make up roughly 0.0097%. These sequences were also reported in another study, on human thymus T cells.

The sequencing input was thymocytes. These receptors originate from a boy in the first two years of life with a congenital heart defect.

The rearrangement uses TRBV27 and TRBJ2-3; 7 bases agree with TRBD1. V gave up 4 bases and J gave up 2 bases; unmatched junction bases: 12. The CDR3 spans 17 residues. The V gene's germline CDR1 is MNHEY and CDR2 SMNVEV (reference sequence). CDR3 region: CASSSTGVGMNTDTQYF. Written as DNA, the CDR3 is TGTGCCAGCAGTTCCACAGGGGTCGGGATGAACACAGATACGCAGTATTTT.

The chain's CDR3 is CASSQDKEQGEQPQHF. CDR3 in DNA: TGTGCCAGCAGCCAAGATAAAGAACAGGGAGAACAGCCCCAGCATTTT. V is TRBV4-2 and J is TRBJ1-5, with D possibly matching TRBD1 (6 bases). This CDR3 is 16 amino acids long. Germline lookup yields CDR1 LGHNA and CDR2 YNFKEQ. Trimming took 0 bases from V and 7 from J, leaving 16 bases between them.

The chain links TRBV4-2 to TRBJ2-1, with D possibly matching TRBD2 (5 bases). The V end lost 0 bases, the J end lost 3 bases, and 24 bases lay between the germline ends. Germline-derived CDR1 and CDR2 are LGHNA and YNFKEQ. The CDR3 length is 20 residues. CDR3 in amino acids: CASSQDGVQRAKGYYNEQFF. The CDR3 region has the DNA TGTGCCAGCAGCCAAGATGGAGTTCAGAGGGCGAAGGGTTACTACAATGAGCAGTTCTTC.

The V call is TRBV27, the J call TRBJ2-1, with 7 positions matching TRBD2. The germline V gene encodes CDR1 MNHEY and CDR2 SMNVEV (reference sequence). This CDR3 has 15 residues. The trim removed 6 bases at V and 9 bases at J, leaving 14 bases unmatched. The CDR3 loop reads CASRWAGARRGEQFF. Written as DNA, the CDR3 is TGTGCCAGCAGGTGGGCGGGAGCACGGAGGGGTGAGCAGTTCTTC.

V gene TRBV2 combines with J gene TRBJ2-1, with TRBD2 matching over 12 bases. This CDR3 comprises 18 residues. In germline, CDR1 is SNHLY, CDR2 FYNNEI. Losses at the gene ends were 6 bases for V and 2 bases for J; bases not matched to a gene: 11. The CDR3 nucleotides are TGTGCCAGCAGCTCGACTAGCGGGAGAAAAAACGCCTACAATGAGCAGTTCTTC. Protein: CASSSTSGRKNAYNEQFF.

The chain uses TRBV10-1 and TRBJ2-5, with 9 bases identical to TRBD1. Germline CDR1 WNHNN, CDR2 SYGVQD (reference sequence). With V trimmed by 6 bases and J by 5 bases, 7 bases remained unmatched. This CDR3 region has 14 residues. This CDR3 is CASSGQGPRETQYF. DNA for the CDR3: TGCGCCAGCAGCGGACAGGGGCCTCGGGAGACCCAGTACTTC.

The genes are TRBV4-3 and TRBJ2-3; 10 positions match TRBD1. The CDR3 length is 18 residues. V was clipped by 1 base and J by 4 bases; unmatched bases: 11. Germline V gene sequence: CDR1 LGHNA, CDR2 YSLEER. CDR3 loop: CASSQVPPRDRGPDTQYF. CDR3 bases: TGCGCCAGCAGCCAAGTCCCGCCGAGGGACAGGGGTCCAGATACGCAGTATTTT.

This clone was detected only a few times. CDR3 in DNA: TGCGCCAGCAGCCAAGATTGGACAGACCCCTACGAGCAGTACTTC. Amino acids: CASSQDWTDPYEQYF. The chain carries TRBV4-3 and TRBJ2-7, with D maybe TRBD1 (6 bases). The CDR3 runs 15 residues. Germline lookup yields CDR1 LGHNA and CDR2 YSLEER. V lost 0 bases and J 2 bases, leaving 11 bases between the germline ends.